The entry that follows covers one T cell receptor (beta chain) sequence. Its antigen is undetermined. The sample belongs to a study of cytomegalovirus exposure and HLA in healthy donors. The CDR3 is 13 amino acids. V was clipped by 5 bases and J by 7 bases; unmatched bases: 9. CDR1 SQVTM and CDR2 ANQGSEA come from the germline V gene. Study outcomes and limitations: Later findings reportedly placed an Asian-associated ancestry cluster below the approximately 670-donor mean for N-insertions. Sequencing had likely introduced a cluster of highly shared sequence variants as an artifact. The sole available immune exposure information was CMV serostatus.

PCR amplification relied on 60 Vbeta primers (plus 13 Jbeta primers). Method: immunoSEQ multiplex PCR; TCRdb's copy keeps in-frame clones and lacks some. The profile covers about 160,000 clones, with approximately 79% appearing a single time and around 6.5% taken by the ten largest. This TCR came from a man aged 50 to 59 in good health and CMV-seropositive. The sequenced sample was PBMCs. This rearrangement joins TRBV29-1 to TRBJ1-1, with 8 bases matching TRBD1. The CDR3 sequence is CSVTPGTGGEAFF. CDR3 DNA: TGCAGCGTTACTCCCGGGACAGGCGGTGAAGCTTTCTTT. Based on the CDR3 plus reference TRBV29-1 and TRBJ1-1, the full variable domain is SAVISQKPSRDICQRGTSLTIQCQVDSQVTMMFWYRQQPGQSLTLIATANQGSEATYESGFVIDKFPISRPNLTFSTLTVSNMSPEDSSIYLCSVTPGTGGEAFFGQGTRLTVV.